This T cell receptor (beta chain) was identified during a study of vaccination and CD4 T cells after COVID-19. Overall study context: Convalescent individuals numbered four females and six males, two being Hispanic. Post-vaccine sampling followed dose two by a median roughly 65 days (range 14 to 241).

This clonotype was detected only a few times. Its antigen is not known. V lost 2 bases to trimming and J lost 3 bases, with 14 bases between them. Germline values: CDR1 MNHNS, CDR2 SASEGT. This CDR3 has 15 residues. The study's findings and limits: Spike mono-reactivity held for 304 of 307 vaccine-specific clones in convalescent patients.

TCRdb processed the PCR reads anew with MiXCR; each CDR3 protein has one entry. The sample has about 30,000 distinct CDR3 sequences; 50% are singletons. Time point reported: late sampling 161 to 241 days after vaccination in three convalescent patients. This material consisted of CD4+ T cells from blood, taken about 7 months after SARS-CoV-2 vaccination. This sequence originates from a human donor who had recovered from COVID-19. The chain carries TRBV6-1 and TRBJ2-7; D uncertain. CDR3 region: CASSELPTWRYEQYF. As DNA, the CDR3 is TGTGCCAGCAGTGAATTGCCTACCTGGCGCTACGAGCAGTACTTC.